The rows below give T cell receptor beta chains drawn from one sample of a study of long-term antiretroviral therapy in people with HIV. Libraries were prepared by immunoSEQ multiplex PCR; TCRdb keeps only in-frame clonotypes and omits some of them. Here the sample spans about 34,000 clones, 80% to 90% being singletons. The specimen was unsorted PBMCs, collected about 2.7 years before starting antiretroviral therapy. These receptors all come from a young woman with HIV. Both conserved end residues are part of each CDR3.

CDR3 protein: CASSEGTGAIGQFF
V gene: TRBV9
J gene: TRBJ2-1
CDR3 length: 14

CDR3 protein: CASSFHKDRDRGLKTQYF
V gene: TRBV7-9
J gene: TRBJ2-5
CDR3 length: 18

CDR3 protein: CASSESQGQRPGNEQFF
V gene: TRBV9
J gene: TRBJ2-1
CDR3 length: 17

CDR3 protein: CAPKGRGGYEQYF
V gene: TRBV27
J gene: TRBJ2-7
CDR3 length: 13

CDR3 protein: CSVANRDKTNYGYTF
V gene: TRBV29-1
J gene: TRBJ1-2
CDR3 length: 15

CDR3 protein: CASSLSGVRETQYF
V gene: TRBV27
J gene: TRBJ2-5
CDR3 length: 14

CDR3 protein: CASSGTGVGEETQYF
V gene: TRBV19
J gene: TRBJ2-5
CDR3 length: 15

CDR3 protein: CASSGGLETQYF
V gene: TRBV5-1
J gene: TRBJ2-5
CDR3 length: 12

CDR3 protein: CASSYQGQSNSPLHF
V gene: TRBV6-5
J gene: TRBJ1-6
CDR3 length: 15

CDR3 protein: CASSLEVGNEQFF
V gene: TRBV11-2
J gene: TRBJ2-1
CDR3 length: 13

CDR3 protein: CASSYTVSSYEQYF
V gene: TRBV6-5
J gene: TRBJ2-7
CDR3 length: 14

CDR3 protein: CASSLTSTGDSGYTF
V gene: TRBV5-6
J gene: TRBJ1-2
CDR3 length: 15

CDR3 protein: CASSPPGTGSGNEQFF
V gene: TRBV19
J gene: TRBJ2-1
CDR3 length: 16

CDR3 protein: CASSLGTGLNTQYF
V gene: TRBV27
J gene: TRBJ2-3
CDR3 length: 14

CDR3 protein: CASIDRGGAQETQYF
V gene: TRBV7-2
J gene: TRBJ2-5
CDR3 length: 15

CDR3 protein: CASTASGRETQYF
V gene: TRBV2
J gene: TRBJ2-5
CDR3 length: 13

CDR3 protein: CASSDPLRSPLHF
V gene: TRBV6-1
J gene: TRBJ1-6
CDR3 length: 13

CDR3 protein: CASSVAGMSSYNEQFF
V gene: TRBV9
J gene: TRBJ2-1
CDR3 length: 16

CDR3 protein: CSAYRGTEAFF
V gene: TRBV29-1
J gene: TRBJ1-1
CDR3 length: 11

CDR3 protein: CASSNWQNGYTF
V gene: TRBV27
J gene: TRBJ1-2
CDR3 length: 12

CDR3 protein: CASSLALPSGGYNEQFF
V gene: TRBV7-8
J gene: TRBJ2-1
CDR3 length: 17

CDR3 protein: CASSLEPGSPLHF
V gene: TRBV11-2
J gene: TRBJ1-6
CDR3 length: 13

CDR3 protein: CASSVGRGIESYNEQFF
V gene: TRBV9
J gene: TRBJ2-1
CDR3 length: 17

CDR3 protein: CASSLGGRNTEAFF
V gene: TRBV5-6
J gene: TRBJ1-1
CDR3 length: 14

CDR3 protein: CASSNITDIPTGELFF
V gene: TRBV21-1
J gene: TRBJ2-2
CDR3 length: 16

CDR3 protein: CASVRQGMTGELFF
V gene: TRBV2
J gene: TRBJ2-2
CDR3 length: 14

CDR3 protein: CASSGTSGRQETQYF
V gene: TRBV5-1
J gene: TRBJ2-5
CDR3 length: 15

CDR3 protein: CASSDDRESGELFF
V gene: TRBV6-4
J gene: TRBJ2-2
CDR3 length: 14

CDR3 protein: CASTTRSNTEAFF
V gene: TRBV2
J gene: TRBJ1-1
CDR3 length: 13

CDR3 protein: CASSIYRDQPQHF
V gene: TRBV19
J gene: TRBJ1-5
CDR3 length: 13

CDR3 protein: CASSLSGFPLEQYF
V gene: TRBV6-1
J gene: TRBJ2-7
CDR3 length: 14

CDR3 protein: CASSLRAGGAGELFF
V gene: TRBV28
J gene: TRBJ2-2
CDR3 length: 15

CDR3 protein: CASSHPGDLTDTQYF
V gene: TRBV7-9
J gene: TRBJ2-3
CDR3 length: 15

CDR3 protein: CASSQGGLAYEQFF
V gene: TRBV4-1
J gene: TRBJ2-1
CDR3 length: 14

CDR3 protein: CASSLYFDQQGRNEKLFF
V gene: TRBV5-5
J gene: TRBJ1-4
CDR3 length: 18

CDR3 protein: CASSFRQGVMNTEAFF
V gene: TRBV13
J gene: TRBJ1-1
CDR3 length: 16

CDR3 protein: CASSEGAFHTDTQYF
V gene: TRBV6-1
J gene: TRBJ2-3
CDR3 length: 15

CDR3 protein: CASRPNQESQPQHF
V gene: TRBV5-1
J gene: TRBJ1-5
CDR3 length: 14

CDR3 protein: CASSLFPGAGNTIYF
V gene: TRBV5-6
J gene: TRBJ1-3
CDR3 length: 15

CDR3 protein: CASSWSSGGPPYNEQFF
V gene: TRBV7-8
J gene: TRBJ2-1
CDR3 length: 17

CDR3 protein: CASSLEAALPSYEQYF
V gene: TRBV7-8
J gene: TRBJ2-7
CDR3 length: 16

CDR3 protein: CASAPPAILQETQYF
V gene: TRBV2
J gene: TRBJ2-5
CDR3 length: 15

CDR3 protein: CASSFGTYNEQFF
V gene: TRBV11-3
J gene: TRBJ2-1
CDR3 length: 13

CDR3 protein: CASSSHPVGGTYNSPLHF
V gene: TRBV7-2
J gene: TRBJ1-6
CDR3 length: 18

CDR3 protein: CASSFDRDGDIQYF
V gene: TRBV5-5
J gene: TRBJ2-4
CDR3 length: 14

CDR3 protein: CASSRGAGVGSPLHF
V gene: TRBV7-9
J gene: TRBJ1-6
CDR3 length: 15

CDR3 protein: CASSFLGVGRGLVTGELFF
V gene: TRBV12-1
J gene: TRBJ2-2
CDR3 length: 19

CDR3 protein: CASSRLGGSNEKLFF
V gene: TRBV11-2
J gene: TRBJ1-4
CDR3 length: 15

CDR3 protein: CASKSGAGKLFF
V gene: TRBV6-5
J gene: TRBJ1-4
CDR3 length: 12